This T cell receptor beta chain derives from a study of T cell responses to AZD1222 COVID-19 vaccine. The repertoire was sequenced with immunoSEQ multiplex PCR; TCRdb's copy has only in-frame clones and lacks some. The data contain around 130,000 clones, roughly 92% of them singletons. Findings and caveats of the study: Nearly half of the spike-specific TCRs reportedly recognize variant regions that carry no mutations. Rises in breadth and depth of Spike-specific TCRs came after two AZD1222 doses.

Worth noting for this clone: Antigen specificity is unknown.

The starting material was peripheral blood, obtained on day 0 of AZD1222 vaccination. The receptor was isolated from an adult in good health.

This CDR3 is CASSLTPNTEAFF. The CDR3 DNA sequence: TGTGCCAGCAGTCTGACACCAAACACTGAAGCTTTCTTT. The chain combines TRBV12-3 or TRBV12-4 with TRBJ1-1; no definite D call. V gave up 5 bases and J gave up 2 bases, with 9 bases separating them. The CDR3 consists of 13 residues.